This passage covers 25 T cell receptor beta chains from one sample sequenced in a study of cytomegalovirus exposure and HLA in healthy donors. The PCR employed 60 Vbeta primers together with 13 Jbeta primers. Libraries were prepared by immunoSEQ multiplex PCR; TCRdb keeps only in-frame clonotypes and omits some of them. Of about 77,000 clones listed, around 79% were seen once; the top ten hold 3.5% to 5.5%. The source material was PBMCs. Source of these receptors: a man between 40 and 49 years old in good health and CMV-seronegative.

The V call is TRBV25-1, the J call TRBJ2-2, with TRBD2 identical over 9 bases. The CDR3 consists of 15 residues. Germline V CDR1 and CDR2: MGHDK, SYGVNS. V gave up 5 bases and J gave up 7 bases; unmatched junction bases: 8. The CDR3 loop reads CASSFGGRVNGELFF. The CDR3 region has the DNA TGTGCCAGCAGTTTCGGCGGGAGGGTGAACGGGGAGCTGTTTTTT.

The chain is built from TRBV5-1 and TRBJ2-7; D may be TRBD2 (5 bases). CDR1 and CDR2 (germline): SGHRS, YFSETQ. The V and J ends lost 1 base and 7 bases respectively, with 9 bases between them. This CDR3 has 12 residues. CDR3 nucleotide sequence: TGCGCCAGCAGCTTGTCCGGGGTTGAGCAGTACTTC. Amino acid sequence: CASSLSGVEQYF. Drawing the rest from reference TRBV5-1 and TRBJ2-7, the complete variable domain is KAGVTQTPRYLIKTRGQQVTLSCSPISGHRSVSWYQQTPGQGLQFLFEYFSETQRNKGNFPGRFSGRQFSNSRSEMNVSTLELGDSALYLCASSLSGVEQYFGPGTRLTVT.

The V call is TRBV10-2, the J call TRBJ2-2; 8 bases agree with TRBD2. This CDR3 is built from 17 residues. J lost 3 bases, V lost 1 base, and 7 bases had no gene match. Germline V gene lookup returns CDR1 WSHSY and CDR2 SAAADI. The CDR3 sequence: CASSEYLGTRYTGELFF. The CDR3 nucleotides are TGCGCCAGCAGTGAGTACCTAGGGACTAGGTACACCGGGGAGCTGTTTTTT.

The chain employs TRBV28 and TRBJ1-2, with 7 bases lining up with TRBD1. The trim removed 4 bases at V and 6 bases at J, leaving 5 bases unmatched. The CDR3 contains 13 residues. CDR1 is MDHEN and CDR2 is SYDVKM in the germline V gene. In DNA form, the CDR3 reads TGTGCCAGCAGTTCCACAGGGGCAAATGGCTACACCTTC. This translates into CASSSTGANGYTF.

This clone was found once. This chain joins TRBV10-3 and TRBJ1-1; TRBD1 agrees at 7 bases. V was clipped by 8 bases and J by 0 bases; unmatched bases: 3. Germline V gene sequence: CDR1 ENHRY, CDR2 SYGVKD. There are 13 residues in the CDR3. CDR3 protein: CAIGGQLNTEAFF. As DNA, the CDR3 is TGTGCCATCGGGGGACAGTTGAACACTGAAGCTTTCTTT.

A note on this clone: Germline and junction disagree at one end, which may indicate a read error. J is TRBJ2-6 and V is TRBV7-7; 8 bases fit TRBD1. Germline CDR1 SSHAT, CDR2 FNYEAQ (reference sequence). The length of the CDR3 is 17 residues. The DNA of the CDR3 is TGTGCTAGCAGCCATGGACAGGGAGGCTCTGGGGCCAACGTCCTGACTTTC. The encoded protein is CASSHGQGGSGANVLTF.

This chain uses TRBV6-6 with TRBJ2-6; D is uncertain. This CDR3 is 13 amino acids long. Germline values: CDR1 MNHNY, CDR2 SVGAGI (reference sequence). Trimming shortened V by 0 bases and J by 8 bases, and 5 bases separated the two germline ends. The DNA for the CDR3 is TGTGCCAGCAGTTACTCCGAGTCCAACGTCCTGACTTTC. Residues: CASSYSESNVLTF.

This chain uses TRBV5-4 with TRBJ1-2; D remains ambiguous. V was clipped by 0 bases and J by 2 bases, with 5 bases between them. CDR1 SGHNT and CDR2 YYREEE come from the germline V gene (reference sequence). This CDR3 region has 13 residues. Here the CDR3 reads CASSLDGNYGYTF. In nucleotides, the CDR3 is TGTGCCAGCAGCTTGGACGGGAACTATGGCTACACCTTC.

The genes are TRBV7-2 and TRBJ2-3; tentative D call: TRBD2 (5 bases). Trimming shortened V by 1 base and J by 6 bases, and 8 bases separated the two germline ends. The CDR3 has 13 residues. The germline V gene encodes CDR1 SGHTA and CDR2 FQGNSA. The CDR3 DNA follows: TGTGCCAGCAGCTTAGTCGGGGTGGATACGCAGTATTTT. It translates to CASSLVGVDTQYF.

DNA of the CDR3: TGTGCCAGCAGCGAGTCGGGGGTTATCTCTGGAAACACCATATATTTT. This sequence encodes CASSESGVISGNTIYF. V and J are TRBV7-9 and TRBJ1-3; D perhaps matches TRBD1 (5 bases). The V end was cut by 5 bases, the J end by 0 bases, with 14 bases between. The CDR3 covers 16 residues. Germline V gene data show CDR1 as SEHNR and CDR2 as FQNEAQ (reference sequence).

The rearrangement joins TRBV7-9 to TRBJ2-2; no clear D gene. The CDR3 runs to 18 residues. Trimming cost V 2 bases and J 0 bases, with 16 bases left between them. The germline V gene encodes CDR1 SEHNR and CDR2 FQNEAQ (reference sequence). Written as DNA, the CDR3 is TGTGCCAGCAGCTTAACCGCCTTACCCACTTCGAACACCGGGGAGCTGTTTTTT. Its protein product is CASSLTALPTSNTGELFF.

CDR3 sequence: CASSQGGTAEQYF. CDR3 DNA sequence: TGCGCCAGCAGCCAAGGTGGAACAGCCGAGCAGTACTTC. The chain combines TRBV4-3 with TRBJ2-7; D unresolved. V was trimmed by 1 base and J by 6 bases, leaving 10 bases between them. Germline CDR1 LGHNA, CDR2 YSLEER. This CDR3 has 13 residues.

The table lists this clone with a few counts. V and J are TRBV5-4 and TRBJ1-1; TRBD1 agrees at 7 bases. Germline-derived CDR1 and CDR2 are SGHNT and YYREEE (reference sequence). J was trimmed by 10 bases and V by 3 bases; bases with no gene match: 15. The length of the CDR3 is 15 residues. This CDR3 is CASSYPTGDQKSAFF. In DNA, the CDR3 is TGTGCCAGCAGCTACCCCACAGGGGACCAGAAATCAGCTTTCTTT. Full variable domain (remainder filled in from reference TRBV5-4 and TRBJ1-1): ETGVTQSPTHLIKTRGQQVTLRCSSQSGHNTVSWYQQALGQGPQFIFQYYREEENGRGNFPPRFSGLQFPNYSSELNVNALELDDSALYLCASSYPTGDQKSAFFGQGTRLTVV.

This chain connects TRBV18 to TRBJ2-2, with D unclear. V lost 3 bases and J 5 bases, leaving 10 bases between the germline ends. The germline V gene has CDR1 KGHSH and CDR2 LQKENI. The CDR3 loop spans 14 amino acids. The CDR3 loop is CASSPEQSTGELFF. The CDR3 nucleotides are TGTGCCAGCTCACCGGAACAGTCAACCGGGGAGCTGTTTTTT.

V usage is TRBV5-1 and J usage is TRBJ1-2; no clear D gene. V lost 0 bases, J lost 0 bases, and 6 bases lay in between. This CDR3 region has 14 residues. Germline V gives CDR1 SGHRS, CDR2 YFSETQ. CDR3 nucleotides: TGCGCCAGCAGCTTGGGAGATTCTAACTATGGCTACACCTTC. Translation gives CASSLGDSNYGYTF. The entire variable domain, with the rest obtained from reference TRBV5-1 and TRBJ1-2, is as follows: KAGVTQTPRYLIKTRGQQVTLSCSPISGHRSVSWYQQTPGQGLQFLFEYFSETQRNKGNFPGRFSGRQFSNSRSEMNVSTLELGDSALYLCASSLGDSNYGYTFGSGTRLTVV.

The chain is built from TRBV9 and TRBJ2-6; D gene unclear. The germline gives CDR1 SGDLS, CDR2 YYNGEE. Trimming took 0 bases from V and 1 from J, leaving 8 bases between them. The CDR3 runs to 16 residues. The DNA for the CDR3 is TGTGCCAGCAGCGTAGGGGCCGTATCTGGGGCCAACGTCCTGACTTTC. This codes for CASSVGAVSGANVLTF.

The count of this clone is one. The CDR3 here is CAISESAGGPVSDTQYF. The CDR3 DNA is TGTGCCATCAGTGAGTCTGCGGGAGGGCCGGTTTCAGATACGCAGTATTTT. The chain employs TRBV10-3 and TRBJ2-3; TRBD2 agrees at 9 bases. The J segment lost 4 bases and the V segment lost 0 bases, leaving 8 bases of the junction unmatched. The CDR3 extends over 17 amino acids. Germline CDR1 and CDR2: ENHRY and SYGVKD.

This clone was counted only a few times. This rearrangement joins TRBV30 to TRBJ2-1, with a possible D match to TRBD2 (6 bases). The CDR3 has 12 residues. The V end was cut by 0 bases, the J end by 8 bases, with 8 bases between. Germline loops: CDR1 GTSNPN, CDR2 SVGIG (reference sequence). This CDR3 is CAWSVGGDEQFF. The CDR3 DNA reads as TGTGCCTGGAGTGTAGGAGGGGATGAGCAGTTCTTC.

The chain has TRBV29-1 and TRBJ1-1; 10 nucleotides line up with TRBD1. CDR1 is SQVTM, CDR2 ANQGSEA, per germline. The CDR3 consists of 14 residues. After removal of 5 bases from V and 4 bases from J, the junction contained 7 bases not matched to a gene. DNA of the CDR3: TGCAGCGTTATCGAAGGGACAGGGGCCACTGAAGCTTTCTTT. Protein: CSVIEGTGATEAFF.

V and J are TRBV5-4 and TRBJ2-2; TRBD2 aligns across 7 bases. CDR1 and CDR2 (germline): SGHNT, YYREEE (reference sequence). The junction had 12 bases not matched to a gene; V was cut back by 3 bases and J by 4 bases. The length of the CDR3 is 17 residues. CDR3 sequence (DNA): TGTGCCAGCAGCTCCCTTGGGGGGGGGTATCCCACCGGGGAGCTGTTTTTT. Its translation: CASSSLGGGYPTGELFF.

This clone was seen a single time. The CDR3 region is CASTPFDPSGRRDTQYF. The CDR3 nucleotides are TGTGCCAGCACTCCCTTCGATCCTAGCGGGAGACGGGATACGCAGTATTTT. The genes are TRBV28 and TRBJ2-3, with TRBD2 matching 10 bases. The ends lost 7 bases at V and 6 bases at J; junction bases unmatched: 16. Germline V lookup: CDR1 MDHEN, CDR2 SYDVKM. This CDR3 contains 17 residues.

This chain uses TRBV5-1 with TRBJ2-1, with 13 bases identical to TRBD2. The CDR3 is 15 residues long. V dropped 4 bases and J dropped 9; count of bases not matched to a gene: 7. Germline V gene lookup returns CDR1 SGHRS and CDR2 YFSETQ. The DNA for the CDR3 is TGCGCCAGCAGCCCTTTGACTAGCGGGAGGACTGAGCAGTTCTTC. Amino acids: CASSPLTSGRTEQFF.

This chain links TRBV27 with TRBJ1-2; 9 nucleotides agree with TRBD1. The ends lost 10 bases at V and 2 bases at J; junction bases unmatched: 11. CDR1 and CDR2 from the germline V gene are MNHEY and SMNVEV (reference sequence). The CDR3 consists of 15 residues. The DNA of the CDR3 is TGTGCCACCTCCCTCACAGGGGGCCAGAACTATGGCTACACCTTC. Amino acids: CATSLTGGQNYGYTF.

V is TRBV9 and J is TRBJ2-7, with D possibly being TRBD1 (5 bases). V was trimmed by 0 bases and J by 5 bases, leaving 12 bases between them. The CDR3 loop spans 14 amino acids. Germline values: CDR1 SGDLS, CDR2 YYNGEE. CDR3 protein: CASSVATQGNEQYF. The CDR3 bases are TGTGCCAGCAGCGTAGCAACGCAGGGAAACGAGCAGTACTTC.

The chain has TRBV7-6 and TRBJ2-5, with 15 positions matching TRBD2. Germline lookup yields CDR1 SGHVS and CDR2 FNYEAQ. The CDR3 runs to 18 residues. Trimming at V came to 5 bases and at J to 0 bases, leaving 7 bases not matched to a gene. CDR3 loop: CASSPAGTSGRNQETQYF. The CDR3 DNA follows: TGTGCCAGCAGCCCCGCCGGGACTAGCGGGAGGAACCAAGAGACCCAGTACTTC.